The 5 T cell receptor beta chains below all came from one sample that was sequenced in a study of tumor and adjacent non-tumor tissue in lung cancer. No cell sorting was done before RNA was extracted from the tissue. More than 3 cm separated this lung sample from the edge of the tumor. A modified ARM-PCR protocol with three rounds of nested PCR amplified TCRbeta. TCRdb independently ran MiXCR on the multiplex PCR reads; one entry per CDR3 protein. This table has 80,000 or so distinct CDR3 sequences, 70% to 90% appearing once. The specimen sequenced was distant non-tumor lung tissue. Receptor source: a man aged 55 to 70 with non-small cell lung cancer.

The V gene is TRBV11-2, the J gene TRBJ2-7; D not resolved. The CDR3 is 18 amino acids. Germline values: CDR1 SGHAT, CDR2 FQNNGV. V shed 0 bases and J shed 7 bases, with 25 bases lying between them. CDR3 nucleotide sequence: TGTGCCAGCAGCTTAGATGGGGTAGTGATTAGCCCCGGCTGGGAGCAGTACTTC. Its protein is CASSLDGVVISPGWEQYF.

This clonotype has just one count. Without the conserved terminal phenylalanine or tryptophan, this CDR3 likely stems from a read error. The rearrangement joins TRBV6-5 to TRBJ1-5; TRBD1 matches at 8 bases. The CDR3 consists of 15 residues. CDR1 and CDR2 (germline): MNHEY, SVGAGI. The CDR3 is CASSYSGQGSRPQHS. The CDR3 DNA is TGTGCTAGCAGTTACAGTGGACAGGGTAGTCGGCCCCAGCATTCT.

J is TRBJ2-1 and V is TRBV30; 13 bases are a match to TRBD2. The germline CDR1 and CDR2 sequences are GTSNPN and SVGIG (reference sequence). The V and J ends lost 5 bases and 9 bases, in that order; junction bases with no gene match: 10. CDR3 length: 15 amino acids. The CDR3 DNA follows: TGTGCCTGGGGGCTCGGACTAGCGGGAGTCAGTGAGCAGTTCTTC. Translated, it gives CAWGLGLAGVSEQFF.

This clonotype was counted a few times. This may arise from a read error, as a much more abundant clone is one base away. V is TRBV6-5 and J is TRBJ2-7; D unresolved. Between the trimmed V and J ends, which lost 2 bases and 5 bases, there was a span of 16 bases. In germline, CDR1 is MNHEY, CDR2 SVGAGI. The CDR3 spans 15 residues. The CDR3 region is CASSYPIQLQDEQYF. In DNA, the CDR3 is TGTGCCAGCAGTTACCCGATACAGTTGCAGGACGAGCAGTACTTC.

The chain recombines TRBV11-2 with TRBJ2-3, with 11 positions matching TRBD2. The germline V gene encodes CDR1 SGHAT and CDR2 FQNNGV. The CDR3 loop spans 19 amino acids. The V segment lost 5 bases and the J segment 1 base; nucleotides outside the gene matches: 14. In DNA form, the CDR3 reads TGTGCCAGCAGCCTGAGACTAGCGGGAAAGTTCGGTGGCACAGATACGCAGTATTTT. Its protein product is CASSLRLAGKFGGTDTQYF.